This T cell receptor (beta chain) is drawn from a study of blood T cell repertoires in COVID-19. Study at large: Whether acute or convalescent, the COVID-19 samples came from the United States, Italy and Spain. PBMCs, B-cell-depleted T cells, or T cells were the source of the cDNA or gDNA that made up the material.

In the original workflow: The assay estimated nucleated cells by amplifying reference gene primers. The protocol was immunoSEQ multiplex PCR, while the TCRdb copy is restricted to in-frame clones and leaves out a portion. The DNA gave D and trimming, while V, J and clone size come from that table. Here the sample spans 650,000 to 800,000 clones, about 90% being singletons. Trimming took 5 bases from V and 7 from J, leaving 17 bases between them. CDR1 and CDR2 (germline): LNHDA, SQIVND (reference sequence). The CDR3 runs 15 residues. The chain couples TRBV19 to TRBJ1-4, with a weak D call TRBD1 (5 bases). The sequenced sample was peripheral blood. The source is a woman aged 18-30 years with acute or convalescent COVID-19. This CDR3 is CASSHAGGESEKLFF. In DNA form, the CDR3 reads TGTGCCAGTAGTCACGCCGGGGGAGAGAGTGAAAAACTGTTTTTT. Variable domain in full (rest from reference TRBV19 and TRBJ1-4): DGGITQSPKYLFRKEGQNVTLSCEQNLNHDAMYWYRQDPGQGLRLIYYSQIVNDFQKGDIAEGYSVSREKKESFPLTVTSAQKNPTAFYLCASSHAGGESEKLFFGSGTQLSVL.